This TCR beta chain was identified in a study of PD-1 blockade in classical Hodgkin lymphoma (dated by TCRdb to the early 2020s). With respect to the entire study: Nivolumab dosing was 3 mg/kg intravenously every 2 weeks, continuing until either disease progression or unacceptable toxicity. The study used TCR beta sequencing and CyTOF to define a peripheral blood immune signature of response to PD-1 blockade in classical Hodgkin lymphoma. Findings and caveats that apply to the study as a whole: A significant rise by C4D1 was seen in CD4+ but not CD8+ TCR diversity (p=0.0027 vs p=0.16), with the rise being most apparent in complete responders (p=0.02). Baseline TCR diversity was reported to be lower in newly diagnosed patients than in healthy donors and to be lower still in relapsed/refractory patients. Only a single clinical trial cohort was studied, and what caused the repertoire differences, possibly disease activity or prior therapy, remained undefined. Baseline diversity similar to that of newly diagnosed patients was observed in trial patients achieving complete response, whereas significantly lower diversity was observed in partial responders and progressors. Lower diversity was seen in patients whose nivolumab began less than 1 year after ASCT, and these patients were left out of later analyses so that immune reconstitution would not confound the results.

In the paper's terms, the time point label means: cycle 4 day 1 (C4D1), after around six weeks of nivolumab. Relapse after autologous stem cell transplantation had occurred in all trial patients, and cohorts A, B and C were distinguished by prior brentuximab vedotin exposure. A total of fewer than 65 patients with relapsed/refractory classical Hodgkin lymphoma made up the trial cohort, and each patient's best overall response was complete response, partial response or progressive disease. In the multi-cohort phase II CheckMate 205 trial, trial patients received single-agent nivolumab. An independent review committee assessed best overall response by applying the 2007 International Working Group response criteria. Trial PBMCs were collected immediately before nivolumab initiation (C1D1) and during therapy at cycle 2 day 1 and cycle 4 day 1. Peripheral blood was collected in 8 mL Vacutainer Cell Preparation Tubes, from which PBMCs were isolated by centrifugation and then cryopreserved.

As to this clone: This receptor's antigen is unknown. Nothing much larger sits one base from this clone, and base qualities are not available.

The Qiagen DNeasy kit was used to extract genomic DNA from unsorted PBMCs and from the negatively selected CD4+ and CD8+ fractions. Amplification of TCR beta CDR3 regions was done by immunoSEQ multiplex PCR with primers that anneal to V and J segments. Amplification bias was minimized using a synthetic immune receptor repertoire, and residual bias was removed computationally after sequencing. As for the authors' bioinformatics: Custom Python scripts were used to quantify repertoire diversity as the Shannon entropy index. Unsorted, CD4+ and CD8+ repertoires were analyzed separately, except in combined analyses where CD4+ and CD8+ sequences were merged in silico. A clone was considered expanded if an increase in frequency of at least 2-fold after treatment relative to C1D1 was found, and a pseudocount of 0.5 was applied to clones undetected at baseline. Singleton clones were defined as clones with 0 or 1 copy at C1D1, and non-singleton clones were defined as clones with 2 or more copies. Clones expanded in unsorted samples were labelled as CD4+, CD8+ or unknown by matching protein sequences in sorted samples from the same patient. Wilcoxon tests on paired samples were used to test diversity changes from C1D1 to C4D1. TCRdb mirrors the immuneACCESS table, restricted to in-frame sequences. Some clones are absent from its copies; in checked studies, under half trace to an unresolved V gene, and the reason for the others is unknown. V and J calls and clone size are copied from that table; D and trimming were computed from the DNA. Recorded for this sample are some 30,000 clones; 55% to 85% of them occurred a single time. The ten largest clones capture approximately 3.6% of the sample.

Sequenced here: peripheral blood mononuclear cells (PBMCs), sampled before the fourth cycle of nivolumab. This clonotype was obtained from a human donor with classical Hodgkin lymphoma.

The CDR3 in this case is CASSYIGSGGDTEAFF. Read as DNA, the sequence is TGTGCCAGCAGTTATATTGGGAGCGGAGGGGACACTGAAGCTTTCTTT. This sequence uses TRBV6-5 and TRBJ1-1; the D gene is perhaps TRBD1, from 5 matching bases. Deletion took 3 bases off V and 3 bases off J, with a span of 17 bases between the germline ends. Including cysteine and phenylalanine, the CDR3 has 16 amino acids. Only CDR3 DNA remains: 48 bases, in frame from the first base. From the germline V gene, CDR1 is MNHEY and CDR2 is SVGAGI.